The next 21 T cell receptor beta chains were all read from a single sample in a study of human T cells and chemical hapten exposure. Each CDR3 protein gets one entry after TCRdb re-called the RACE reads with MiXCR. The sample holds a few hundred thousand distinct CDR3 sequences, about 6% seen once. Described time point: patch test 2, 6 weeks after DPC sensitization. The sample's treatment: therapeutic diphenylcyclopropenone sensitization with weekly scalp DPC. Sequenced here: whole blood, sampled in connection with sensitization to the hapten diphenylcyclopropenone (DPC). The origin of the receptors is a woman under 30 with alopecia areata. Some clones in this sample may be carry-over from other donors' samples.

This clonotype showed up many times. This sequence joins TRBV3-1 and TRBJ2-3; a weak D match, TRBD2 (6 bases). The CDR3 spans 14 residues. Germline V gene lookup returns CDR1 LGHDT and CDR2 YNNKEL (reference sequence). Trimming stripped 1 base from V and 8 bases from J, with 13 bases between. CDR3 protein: CASSQGGGEGTQYF. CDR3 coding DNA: TGTGCCAGCAGCCAAGGGGGAGGTGAAGGTACGCAGTATTTT.

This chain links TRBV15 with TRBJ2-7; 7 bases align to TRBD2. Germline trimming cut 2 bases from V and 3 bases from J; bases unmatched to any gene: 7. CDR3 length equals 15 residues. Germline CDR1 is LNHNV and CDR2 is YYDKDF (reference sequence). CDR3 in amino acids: CATSRPRTGGYEQYF. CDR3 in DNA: TGTGCCACCAGCAGACCCCGTACGGGGGGCTACGAGCAGTACTTC.

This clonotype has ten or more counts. The CDR3 is CASSQDIGGHNEQFF. The CDR3 DNA is TGCGCCAGCAGCCAAGATATAGGGGGGCACAATGAGCAGTTCTTC. The V call is TRBV4-1, the J call TRBJ2-1; D tentatively reads TRBD1 or TRBD2 (6 bases each). CDR1 is MGHRA and CDR2 is YSYEKL in the germline V gene. V was pared by 0 bases and J by 5 bases, with 11 bases between. The CDR3 has 15 amino acids.

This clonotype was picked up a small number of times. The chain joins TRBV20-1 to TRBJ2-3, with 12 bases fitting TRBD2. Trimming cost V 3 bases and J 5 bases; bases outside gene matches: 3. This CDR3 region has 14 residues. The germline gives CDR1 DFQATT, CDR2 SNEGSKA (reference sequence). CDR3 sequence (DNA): TGCAGTGCTAGTCTAGCGGGGGGGCAAGATACGCAGTATTTT. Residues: CSASLAGGQDTQYF.

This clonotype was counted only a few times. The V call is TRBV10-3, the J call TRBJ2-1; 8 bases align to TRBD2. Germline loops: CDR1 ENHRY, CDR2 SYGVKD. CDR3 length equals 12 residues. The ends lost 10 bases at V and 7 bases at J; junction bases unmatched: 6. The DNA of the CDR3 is TGTGCCACGGCGGGGGGCGTTAATGAGCAGTTCTTC. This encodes CATAGGVNEQFF.

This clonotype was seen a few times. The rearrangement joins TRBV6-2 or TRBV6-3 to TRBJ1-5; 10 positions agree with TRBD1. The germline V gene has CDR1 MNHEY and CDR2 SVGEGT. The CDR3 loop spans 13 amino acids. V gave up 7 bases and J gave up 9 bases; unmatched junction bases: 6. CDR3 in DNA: TGTGCCAGCACCGGGACAGGGGAAGCGCCCCAGCATTTT. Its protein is CASTGTGEAPQHF.

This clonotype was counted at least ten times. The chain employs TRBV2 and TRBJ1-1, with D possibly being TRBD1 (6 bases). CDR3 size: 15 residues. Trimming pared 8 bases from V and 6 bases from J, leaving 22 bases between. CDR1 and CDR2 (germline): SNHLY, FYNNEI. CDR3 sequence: CASHLTGQPVSEAFF. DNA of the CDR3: TGTGCCAGCCATTTGACCGGACAGCCGGTCTCTGAAGCTTTCTTT.

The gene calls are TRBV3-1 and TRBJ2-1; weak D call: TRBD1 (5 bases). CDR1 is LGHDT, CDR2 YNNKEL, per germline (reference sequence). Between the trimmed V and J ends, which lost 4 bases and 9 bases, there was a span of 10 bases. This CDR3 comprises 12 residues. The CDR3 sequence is CASSPLRGEQFF. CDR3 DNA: TGTGCCAGCAGCCCCCTTAGGGGTGAGCAGTTCTTC.

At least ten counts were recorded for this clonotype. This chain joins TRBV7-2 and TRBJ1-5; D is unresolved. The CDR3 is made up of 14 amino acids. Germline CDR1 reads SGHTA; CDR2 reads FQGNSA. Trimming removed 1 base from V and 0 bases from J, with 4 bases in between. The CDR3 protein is CASSLVNSNQPQHF. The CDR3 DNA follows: TGTGCCAGCAGCTTAGTAAATAGCAATCAGCCCCAGCATTTT.

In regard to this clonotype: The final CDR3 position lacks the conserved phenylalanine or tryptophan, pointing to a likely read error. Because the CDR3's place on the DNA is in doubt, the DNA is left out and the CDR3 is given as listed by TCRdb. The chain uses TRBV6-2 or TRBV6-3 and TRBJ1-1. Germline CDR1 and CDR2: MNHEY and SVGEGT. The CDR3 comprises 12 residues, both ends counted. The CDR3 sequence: CASSWSFPAWEA.

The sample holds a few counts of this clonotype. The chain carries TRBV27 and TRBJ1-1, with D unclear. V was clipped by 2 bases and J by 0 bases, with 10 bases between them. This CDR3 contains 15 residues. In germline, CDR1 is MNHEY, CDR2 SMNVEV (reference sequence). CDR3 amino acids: CASSLGRAMNTEAFF. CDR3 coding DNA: TGTGCCAGCAGTTTAGGTCGGGCGATGAACACTGAAGCTTTCTTT.

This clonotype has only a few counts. The CDR3 loop is CASSQDRWGSKETQYF. The CDR3 region has the DNA TGCGCCAGCAGCCAAGATCGCTGGGGAAGTAAAGAGACCCAGTACTTC. The V gene is TRBV4-1, the J gene TRBJ2-5; no clear D gene. CDR1 is MGHRA and CDR2 is YSYEKL in the germline V gene. V was clipped by 0 bases and J by 3 bases, with 14 bases between them. The CDR3 length is 16 residues.

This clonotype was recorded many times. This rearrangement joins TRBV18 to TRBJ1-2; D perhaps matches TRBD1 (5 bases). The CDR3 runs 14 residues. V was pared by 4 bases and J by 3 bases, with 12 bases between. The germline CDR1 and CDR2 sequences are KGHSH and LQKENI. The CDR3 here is CASSLDSGDYGYTF. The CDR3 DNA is TGTGCCAGCTCACTTGACAGCGGGGACTATGGCTACACCTTC.

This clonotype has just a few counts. CDR3 sequence (DNA): TGTGCCAGCAGGTCAAGCAGGGGGCGGAACACCATATATTTT. Residues: CASRSSRGRNTIYF. This chain uses TRBV7-9 with TRBJ1-3, with 8 bases fitting TRBD1. J gave up 7 bases and V 6 bases, and 8 bases lay outside the gene matches. This CDR3 has 14 residues. The germline CDR1 and CDR2 sequences are SEHNR and FQNEAQ (reference sequence). Together with reference TRBV7-9 and TRBJ1-3, the CDR3 gives the full variable domain: DTGVSQNPRHKITKRGQNVTFRCDPISEHNRLYWYRQTLGQGPEFLTYFQNEAQLEKSRLLSDRFSAERPKGSFSTLEIQRTEQGDSAMYLCASRSSRGRNTIYFGEGSWLTVV.

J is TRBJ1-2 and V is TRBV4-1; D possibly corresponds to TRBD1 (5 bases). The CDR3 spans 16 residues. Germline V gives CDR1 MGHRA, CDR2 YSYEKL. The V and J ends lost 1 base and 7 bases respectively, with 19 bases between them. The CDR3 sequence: CASSQASRVFYGGYTF. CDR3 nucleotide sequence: TGCGCCAGCAGCCAAGCTAGCAGGGTCTTTTACGGTGGCTACACCTTC.

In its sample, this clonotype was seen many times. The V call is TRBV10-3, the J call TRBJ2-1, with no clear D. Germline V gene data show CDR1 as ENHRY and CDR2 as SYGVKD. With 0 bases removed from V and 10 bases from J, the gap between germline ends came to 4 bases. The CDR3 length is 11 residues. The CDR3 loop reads CAISESTEQFF. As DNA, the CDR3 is TGTGCCATCAGTGAGTCGACAGAGCAGTTCTTC.

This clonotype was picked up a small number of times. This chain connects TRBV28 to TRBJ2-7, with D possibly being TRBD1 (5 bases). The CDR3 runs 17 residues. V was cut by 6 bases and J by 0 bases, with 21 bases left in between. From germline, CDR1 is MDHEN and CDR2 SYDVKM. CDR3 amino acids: CASRTDSFPWDSYEQYF. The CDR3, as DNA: TGTGCCAGCAGGACCGACAGTTTCCCTTGGGACTCCTACGAGCAGTACTTC.

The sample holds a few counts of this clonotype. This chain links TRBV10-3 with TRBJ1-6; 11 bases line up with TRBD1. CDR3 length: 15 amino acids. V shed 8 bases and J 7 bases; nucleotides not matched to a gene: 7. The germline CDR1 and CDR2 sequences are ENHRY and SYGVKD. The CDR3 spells CAIRRTGGENSPLHF. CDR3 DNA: TGTGCCATCCGTAGGACAGGGGGCGAGAATTCACCCCTCCACTTT.

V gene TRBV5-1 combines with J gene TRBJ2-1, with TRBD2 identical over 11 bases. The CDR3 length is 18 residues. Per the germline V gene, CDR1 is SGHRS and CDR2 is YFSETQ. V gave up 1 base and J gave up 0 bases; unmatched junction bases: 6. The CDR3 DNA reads TGCGCCAGCAGCTTGCCCAACACTAGCGGGGGCTCCTACAATGAGCAGTTCTTC. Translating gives CASSLPNTSGGSYNEQFF.

In nucleotides, the CDR3 is TGCAGTGCTAGTTTTGGCTTTACGAACACCGGGGAGCTGTTTTTT. Translated, it gives CSASFGFTNTGELFF. This rearrangement joins TRBV20-1 to TRBJ2-2; no clear D gene. CDR3 length: 15 amino acids. The germline gives CDR1 DFQATT, CDR2 SNEGSKA (reference sequence). The V end lost 3 bases, the J end lost 0 bases, and 11 bases lay between the germline ends.

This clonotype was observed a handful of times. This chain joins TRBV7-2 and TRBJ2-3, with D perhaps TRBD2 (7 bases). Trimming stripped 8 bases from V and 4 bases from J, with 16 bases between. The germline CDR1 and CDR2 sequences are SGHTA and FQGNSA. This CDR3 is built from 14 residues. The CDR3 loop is CASSNRGAADTQYF. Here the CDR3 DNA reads TGTGCCAGCTCTAACCGGGGGGCGGCAGATACGCAGTATTTT.